Below, 32 T cell receptor beta chains from the same sample are listed, as sequenced in a study of T cell responses to AZD1222 COVID-19 vaccine. The method was immunoSEQ multiplex PCR; TCRdb's version includes in-frame clones alone and lacks a portion of them. The sample shows just under 90,000 clones, approximately 86% of them seen only once. This sample comprised peripheral blood, obtained on day 0 of MenACWY control vaccination. Receptors were obtained from an adult in good health.

Only a few counts were recorded for this clone. The rearrangement joins TRBV7-9 to TRBJ1-1; no reliable D call. V shed 7 bases and J shed 3 bases, with 15 bases lying between them. CDR1 is SEHNR, CDR2 FQNEAQ, per germline (reference sequence). The CDR3 is made up of 14 amino acids. CDR3: CASTPGPGHTEAFF. The CDR3 nucleotides read TGTGCCAGCACCCCAGGACCAGGTCACACTGAAGCTTTCTTT.

The table lists this clone with a few counts. The chain couples TRBV4-2 to TRBJ1-5; the D is unclear. CDR1 is LGHNA, CDR2 YNFKEQ, per germline. CDR3 length: 15 amino acids. V lost 0 bases to trimming and J lost 4 bases, with 10 bases between them. This CDR3 reads CASSQDLQTNQPQHF. The CDR3 DNA is TGTGCCAGCAGCCAAGATCTGCAGACTAATCAGCCCCAGCATTTT.

The rearrangement links TRBV6-5 to TRBJ1-3; 7 bases line up with TRBD1. Germline CDR1 MNHEY, CDR2 SVGAGI. The CDR3 length is 14 residues. After removal of 2 bases from V and 4 bases from J, the junction contained 2 bases not matched to a gene. DNA of the CDR3: TGTGCCAGCAGTTACAGGGGACAGGGAAACACCATATATTTT. Translation gives CASSYRGQGNTIYF.

The chain recombines TRBV5-6 with TRBJ2-1, with 12 bases aligning to TRBD2. Germline V lookup: CDR1 SGHDT, CDR2 YYEEEE. V lost 0 bases to trimming and J lost 6 bases; unmatched junction nucleotides: 13. There are 19 residues in the CDR3. The CDR3 DNA follows: TGTGCCAGCAGCTTGGCGGTCAGACTCAGGACTAGCGGGGCCAATGAGCAGTTCTTC. It translates to CASSLAVRLRTSGANEQFF.

This clone was seen a few times. V gene TRBV27 combines with J gene TRBJ2-1; tentatively, D is TRBD1 (5 bases). Trimming removed 2 bases from V and 6 bases from J, with 11 bases in between. The CDR3 runs 14 residues. Germline V gene lookup returns CDR1 MNHEY and CDR2 SMNVEV (reference sequence). In DNA, the CDR3 is TGTGCCAGCAGTTTAGGCAGGGTTAGCAATGAGCAGTTCTTC. It is translated as CASSLGRVSNEQFF.

The V gene is TRBV3-1 (or the pseudogene TRBV3-2), the J gene TRBJ2-7, with D perhaps assigned TRBD1 or TRBD2 (5 bases each). Germline V gene lookup returns CDR1 LGHDT and CDR2 YNNKEL (reference sequence). The V and J ends lost 3 bases and 2 bases respectively, with 11 bases between them. CDR3 length: 14 amino acids. In DNA form, the CDR3 reads TGTGCCAGCAGCCAGAGGGTGGGACCCTACGAGCAGTACTTC. Translating it yields CASSQRVGPYEQYF.

The V gene is TRBV4-1, the J gene TRBJ2-7; 9 bases map to TRBD1. Germline V gene lookup returns CDR1 MGHRA and CDR2 YSYEKL. The CDR3 extends over 15 amino acids. J was trimmed by 9 bases and V by 0 bases; bases with no gene match: 9. The CDR3 bases are TGCGCCAGCAGCCAAGACGGGGGACAGGGTAGGAGGCAGTACTTC. It specifies CASSQDGGQGRRQYF.

This chain links TRBV2 with TRBJ2-1; 11 nucleotides align to TRBD2. Per germline, CDR1 SNHLY and CDR2 FYNNEI. The V and J ends lost 6 bases and 5 bases, in that order; junction bases with no gene match: 9. CDR3 length: 16 amino acids. CDR3: CASRVSGGVGNNEQFF. CDR3 DNA sequence: TGTGCCAGCAGGGTTAGCGGGGGGGTCGGGAACAATGAGCAGTTCTTC.

The chain employs TRBV5-5 and TRBJ2-7, with no clear D. Germline CDR1 and CDR2: SGHKS and YYEKEE (reference sequence). The CDR3 totals 11 residues. Trimming took off 4 bases at V and 6 bases at J, with 8 bases between the two ends. The CDR3: CASSRQSEQYF. The DNA of the CDR3 is TGTGCCAGCAGCCGTCAGAGCGAGCAGTACTTC.

This clone has more than one count but fewer than ten. V is TRBV6-6 and J is TRBJ2-2; D possibly corresponds to TRBD2 (5 bases). Germline CDR1 is MNHNY and CDR2 is SVGAGI (reference sequence). With 0 bases removed from V and 6 bases from J, the gap between germline ends came to 11 bases. This CDR3 spans 15 amino acids. As DNA, the CDR3 is TGTGCCAGCAGTTACTCGATCGGGGTGTCCGGGGAGCTGTTTTTT. Translating gives CASSYSIGVSGELFF.

The chain carries TRBV19 and TRBJ1-5; D remains unclear. Trimming removed 4 bases at V and 1 base at J, with 11 bases between. This CDR3 comprises 15 residues. Germline V gene sequence: CDR1 LNHDA, CDR2 SQIVND (reference sequence). The CDR3 region is CASSKGFGSNQPQHF. DNA of the CDR3: TGTGCCAGTAGTAAAGGTTTTGGGAGCAATCAGCCCCAGCATTTT.

The rearrangement joins TRBV19 to TRBJ1-5, with TRBD1 matching over 9 bases. The CDR3 extends over 15 amino acids. The germline V gene has CDR1 LNHDA and CDR2 SQIVND (reference sequence). V lost 5 bases to trimming and J lost 7 bases; unmatched junction nucleotides: 9. In DNA, the CDR3 is TGTGCCAGTAGTCTGGACAGGGGTGAGGGGCAGCCCCAGCATTTT. It specifies CASSLDRGEGQPQHF.

This clone was seen once. The CDR3 region is CASSSDRTYGYTF. CDR3 DNA: TGCGCCAGCAGCTCGGACAGGACCTATGGCTACACCTTC. The chain carries TRBV5-1 and TRBJ1-2; 7 nucleotides align to TRBD1. The CDR3 length is 13 residues. Germline CDR1 is SGHRS and CDR2 is YFSETQ. The trim removed 3 bases at V and 4 bases at J, leaving 3 bases unmatched.

This clone was picked up one time. The chain carries TRBV6-5 and TRBJ1-5; D unresolved. The ends were cut back, 5 bases at V and 0 bases at J, with 5 bases in the middle. The CDR3 sequence is 13 residues long. The germline V gene has CDR1 MNHEY and CDR2 SVGAGI. The CDR3 sequence: CASSINSNQPQHF. For the CDR3, the DNA is TGTGCCAGCAGTATTAATAGCAATCAGCCCCAGCATTTT.

This chain connects TRBV5-5 to TRBJ2-7; 8 bases fit TRBD1. This CDR3 has 15 residues. Trimming took 1 base from V and 2 from J; bases not matched to a gene: 5. Looked up from germline, CDR1 is SGHKS and CDR2 is YYEKEE (reference sequence). This chain's CDR3 is CASSLLAGGPYEQYF. The DNA of the CDR3 is TGTGCCAGCAGCTTGCTAGCAGGGGGCCCCTACGAGCAGTACTTC.

This clone was seen a single time. The rearrangement links TRBV3-1 (or the pseudogene TRBV3-2) to TRBJ2-1, with 8 nucleotides matching TRBD2. V was clipped by 3 bases and J by 7 bases; unmatched bases: 5. The germline gives CDR1 LGHDT, CDR2 YNNKEL (reference sequence). The CDR3 spans 14 residues. CDR3 loop: CASSQRGARNEQFF. For the CDR3, the DNA is TGTGCCAGCAGCCAGCGGGGGGCTAGAAATGAGCAGTTCTTC.

The rearrangement joins TRBV19 to TRBJ2-7; 9 nucleotides match TRBD1. V lost 3 bases, J lost 0 bases, and 3 bases stayed unmatched. CDR1 LNHDA and CDR2 SQIVND come from the germline V gene (reference sequence). This CDR3 has 15 amino acids. CDR3 DNA: TGTGCCAGTAGTATCGGACAGGGGCCCTCCTACGAGCAGTACTTC. Protein sequence: CASSIGQGPSYEQYF.

J is TRBJ1-6 and V is TRBV21-1; the D call in the table, TRBD1, was not verified against the DNA. TRBV21-1 corresponds to a pseudogene. This CDR3 comprises 11 residues. CDR3 coding DNA: TGTGCCAGCAGCAAACCATCACCCCTCCACTTT. Translation: CASSKPSPLHF.

The gene calls are TRBV6-5 and TRBJ1-1; the D is unclear. The CDR3 consists of 15 residues. Trimming cost V 1 base and J 4 bases, with 13 bases left between them. CDR1 is MNHEY, CDR2 SVGAGI, per germline. CDR3 region: CASSYFLGSGTEAFF. The CDR3 coding sequence is TGTGCCAGCAGTTACTTTTTGGGAAGCGGCACTGAAGCTTTCTTT.

V and J are TRBV5-4 and TRBJ1-1, with 10 nucleotides matching TRBD1. The CDR3 consists of 17 residues. Germline CDR1 SGHNT, CDR2 YYREEE (reference sequence). V gave up 5 bases and J gave up 1 base; unmatched junction bases: 11. This CDR3 is CASRHGGTGAKNTEAFF. The CDR3 region has the DNA TGTGCCAGCAGACATGGTGGGACAGGGGCGAAGAACACTGAAGCTTTCTTT.

The chain links TRBV6-6 to TRBJ1-6, with TRBD1 as a possible D gene (6 bases). The CDR3 is 17 residues long. V lost 6 bases to trimming and J lost 5 bases, with 20 bases between them. In germline, CDR1 is MNHNY, CDR2 SVGAGI (reference sequence). The CDR3 is CASSRIYSRGDNSPLHF. Written as DNA, the CDR3 is TGTGCCAGCAGCCGAATCTACTCGAGGGGGGATAATTCACCCCTCCACTTT.

The rearrangement links TRBV27 to TRBJ2-2, with TRBD1 identical over 8 bases. V lost 8 bases and J lost 4; bases outside the gene matches: 3. Germline CDR1 reads MNHEY; CDR2 reads SMNVEV (reference sequence). This CDR3 has 13 residues. The CDR3 DNA follows: TGTGCCAGCCTGACAGGGGCCACCGGGGAGCTGTTTTTT. This gives the protein CASLTGATGELFF.

The CDR3 loop is CASSVGTGEHVEQFF. CDR3 bases: TGCGCCAGCAGCGTTGGGACAGGGGAGCACGTTGAGCAGTTCTTC. V and J are TRBV5-1 and TRBJ2-1; 10 bases line up with TRBD1. The CDR3 runs to 15 residues. CDR1 and CDR2 from the germline V gene are SGHRS and YFSETQ. V dropped 4 bases and J dropped 9; count of bases not matched to a gene: 10. The whole variable domain, remainder taken from reference TRBV5-1 and TRBJ2-1, is KAGVTQTPRYLIKTRGQQVTLSCSPISGHRSVSWYQQTPGQGLQFLFEYFSETQRNKGNFPGRFSGRQFSNSRSEMNVSTLELGDSALYLCASSVGTGEHVEQFFGPGTRLTVL.

This sequence joins TRBV20-1 and TRBJ2-3; D gene ambiguous. There are 11 residues in the CDR3. Germline V gene data show CDR1 as DFQATT and CDR2 as SNEGSKA (reference sequence). V lost 6 bases, J lost 6 bases, and 10 bases lay in between. The CDR3: CSAPRVDTQYF. The DNA of the CDR3 is TGCAGTGCCCCACGAGTGGATACGCAGTATTTT.

The rearrangement uses TRBV29-1 and TRBJ1-3; TRBD1 might be the D (5 bases). V was clipped by 7 bases and J by 3 bases, with 10 bases between them. The CDR3 spans 12 residues. The V gene's germline CDR1 is SQVTM and CDR2 ANQGSEA. The CDR3, as DNA: TGCAGCGCACAAGACAGTGGAAACACCATATATTTT. Its translation is CSAQDSGNTIYF.

This clone was observed a handful of times. The chain uses TRBV28 and TRBJ2-7; D not certain. V gave up 5 bases and J gave up 1 base, with 6 bases separating them. Germline lookup yields CDR1 MDHEN and CDR2 SYDVKM. This CDR3 has 12 amino acids. The chain's CDR3 is CASSAFSYEQYF. The DNA of the CDR3 is TGTGCCAGCAGTGCGTTTTCCTACGAGCAGTACTTC.

The V and J genes are TRBV3-1 (or the pseudogene TRBV3-2) and TRBJ1-2, with 8 bases identical to TRBD1. The V gene's germline CDR1 is LGHDT and CDR2 YNNKEL (reference sequence). The V gene end was trimmed by 4 bases and the J gene end by 5 bases; junction bases not matched to a gene: 6. The CDR3 consists of 14 residues. CDR3 sequence reads: CASSRQGTLYGYTF. The CDR3 DNA sequence: TGTGCCAGCAGCCGACAGGGGACCCTTTATGGCTACACCTTC.

The rearrangement links TRBV14 to TRBJ2-3, with TRBD1 matching over 9 bases. The V gene end was trimmed by 4 bases and the J gene end by 4 bases; junction bases not matched to a gene: 12. CDR1 and CDR2 (germline): SGHDN, FVKESK. CDR3 length equals 17 residues. CDR3 protein: CASSPLFGQGSADTQYF. The CDR3 DNA reads as TGTGCCAGCAGCCCCCTCTTCGGACAGGGGTCGGCAGATACGCAGTATTTT.

This sequence joins TRBV4-1 and TRBJ1-5, with D possibly being TRBD1 (6 bases). This CDR3 is built from 17 residues. Per the germline V gene, CDR1 is MGHRA and CDR2 is YSYEKL. The V end was cut by 0 bases, the J end by 6 bases, with 18 bases between. The CDR3 sequence is CASSQEDQGGGGQPQHF. CDR3 coding DNA: TGCGCCAGCAGCCAAGAAGATCAAGGGGGGGGTGGTCAGCCCCAGCATTTT.

In its sample, this clone was seen a few times. The chain recombines TRBV7-9 with TRBJ2-7; 11 nucleotides line up with TRBD2. Per the germline V gene, CDR1 is SEHNR and CDR2 is FQNEAQ (reference sequence). CDR3 length: 17 amino acids. J gave up 5 bases and V 3 bases, and 12 bases lay outside the gene matches. CDR3 sequence: CASSLTSGDIRAHEQYF. The CDR3, as DNA: TGTGCCAGCAGCTTGACTAGCGGGGACATTAGAGCCCACGAGCAGTACTTC.

This clone has just one count. The V gene is TRBV6-5, the J gene TRBJ1-2; 9 bases fit TRBD1. This CDR3 comprises 14 residues. With V trimmed by 7 bases and J by 7 bases, 10 bases remained unmatched. The germline V gene has CDR1 MNHEY and CDR2 SVGAGI. The CDR3 protein is CASNPDRGDSGYTF. The CDR3 bases are TGTGCCAGCAACCCGGACAGGGGAGATTCTGGCTACACCTTC.

The chain combines TRBV5-6 with TRBJ1-1; TRBD1 agrees at 7 bases. Germline trimming cut 4 bases from V and 0 bases from J; bases unmatched to any gene: 3. The length of the CDR3 is 14 residues. Germline CDR1 is SGHDT and CDR2 is YYEEEE. CDR3 DNA: TGTGCCAGCAGCATGACAGGGATGAACACTGAAGCTTTCTTT. Translating it yields CASSMTGMNTEAFF.